The 26 T cell receptor beta chains given below trace back to one sample, sequenced in a study of T cell repertoires in cytomegalovirus infection. TCRdb redid the calling of the reads with MiXCR, one entry per CDR3 protein. Of about 270,000 distinct CDR3 sequences listed, roughly 21% are singletons. These receptors are not linked to any known antigen. The sequences come from cultured PBMCs, collected from culture after CMV antigen stimulation. These receptors originate from a human donor in good health (CMV status not recorded). Some clones in this sample may be carry-over from other donors' samples.

This clonotype was detected a few times. V is TRBV20-1 and J is TRBJ1-5; TRBD1 aligns across 10 bases. Per the germline V gene, CDR1 is DFQATT and CDR2 is SNEGSKA (reference sequence). The CDR3 sequence is 12 residues long. Unmatched junction bases numbered 3, after V lost 7 bases and J lost 6 bases. This CDR3 reads CSGRTGGQPQHF. The CDR3 nucleotides are TGCAGTGGAAGGACAGGGGGTCAGCCCCAGCATTTT.

In this sample, this clonotype turned up a few times. The V call is TRBV20-1, the J call TRBJ2-7, with 9 bases aligning to TRBD1. Per germline, CDR1 DFQATT and CDR2 SNEGSKA (reference sequence). The CDR3 is made up of 13 amino acids. Losses at the gene ends were 6 bases for V and 0 bases for J; bases not matched to a gene: 3. CDR3 loop: CSATGGASYEQYF. For the CDR3, the DNA is TGCAGTGCCACAGGGGGCGCCTCCTACGAGCAGTACTTC.

As to this clonotype: Given a much more abundant clone one base away, this may be a read error. The chain combines TRBV7-2 with TRBJ2-3; weak D call: TRBD1 (6 bases). Germline values: CDR1 SGHTA, CDR2 FQGNSA. The CDR3 sequence is 15 residues long. The CDR3 DNA is TGTGACAGCAGCTTATCAGGGGCCGAAGCAGATACGCAGTATTTT. Its translation: CDSSLSGAEADTQYF. Complete variable domain (other parts from reference TRBV7-2 and TRBJ2-3): GAGVSQSPSNKVTEKGKDVELRCDPISGHTALYWYRQSLGQGLEFLIYFQGNSAPDKSGLPSDRFSAERTGGSVSTLTIQRTQQEDSAVYLCDSSLSGAEADTQYFGPGTRLTVL.

This clonotype was counted ten times or more. The gene calls are TRBV7-8 and TRBJ2-5, with TRBD2 matching 10 bases. V shed 5 bases and J 4 bases; nucleotides not matched to a gene: 10. The CDR3 has 16 residues. Germline V CDR1 and CDR2: SGHVS, FQNEAQ. The CDR3 DNA sequence: TGTGCCAGCAGCGTGCCCTCTAGCGGGAGACGAGAGACCCAGTACTTC. Residues: CASSVPSSGRRETQYF. The whole variable domain, filled in from reference TRBV7-8 and TRBJ2-5, reads GAGVSQSPRYKVAKRGQDVALRCDPISGHVSLFWYQQALGQGPEFLTYFQNEAQLDKSGLPSDRFFAERPEGSVSTLKIQRTQQEDSAVYLCASSVPSSGRRETQYFGPGTRLLVL.

This clonotype occurred a few times. This chain uses TRBV28 with TRBJ2-1; the match to TRBD2 covers 12 bases. The germline gives CDR1 MDHEN, CDR2 SYDVKM. The CDR3 contains 17 residues. V shed 5 bases and J 2 bases; nucleotides not matched to a gene: 7. CDR3 residues: CASSTRGTSGPYNEQFF. In nucleotides, the CDR3 is TGTGCCAGCAGTACCAGGGGGACTAGCGGGCCCTACAATGAGCAGTTCTTC. Looking up the rest from reference TRBV28 and TRBJ2-1 gives the full variable domain: DVKVTQSSRYLVKRTGEKVFLECVQDMDHENMFWYRQDPGLGLRLIYFSYDVKMKEKGDIPEGYSVSREKKERFSLILESASTNQTSMYLCASSTRGTSGPYNEQFFGPGTRLTVL.

This clonotype was seen at least ten times. The gene calls are TRBV7-9 and TRBJ1-5, with D unresolved. This CDR3 spans 14 amino acids. Germline CDR1 SEHNR, CDR2 FQNEAQ (reference sequence). Trimming removed 2 bases from V and 1 base from J, with 6 bases in between. This chain's CDR3 is CASSLPGSNQPQHF. The CDR3 DNA reads TGTGCCAGCAGCTTACCGGGGAGCAATCAGCCCCAGCATTTT.

This clonotype was found many times. This sequence joins TRBV12-3 or TRBV12-4 and TRBJ2-3, with 9 bases aligning to TRBD1. The ends lost 4 bases at V and 4 bases at J; junction bases unmatched: 6. The CDR3 is made up of 15 amino acids. The CDR3 here is CASSSQGAGADTQYF. CDR3 in DNA: TGTGCCAGCAGTTCACAGGGGGCAGGAGCAGATACGCAGTATTTT.

V and J are TRBV12-3 or TRBV12-4 and TRBJ1-2, with TRBD1 identical over 7 bases. The CDR3 sequence is 16 residues long. V was pared by 2 bases and J by 1 base, with 7 bases of the junction left unmatched. The CDR3 sequence: CASSLRGTASNYGYTF. The CDR3 nucleotides are TGTGCCAGCAGTTTACGCGGGACAGCGAGTAACTATGGCTACACCTTC.

This clonotype was detected ten times or more. The CDR3 spells CASSLVQGNTEAFF. In DNA form, the CDR3 reads TGTGCCAGCAGCTTAGTCCAGGGTAACACTGAAGCTTTCTTT. The V and J genes are TRBV7-2 and TRBJ1-1; tentatively, D is TRBD1 (5 bases). V dropped 1 base and J dropped 2 bases, with 8 bases sitting between them. There are 14 residues in the CDR3. CDR1 SGHTA and CDR2 FQGNSA come from the germline V gene.

This clonotype was counted many times. This sequence joins TRBV11-1 and TRBJ2-7, with no clear D. The germline CDR1 and CDR2 sequences are SGHAT and FQDESV (reference sequence). The CDR3 consists of 13 residues. V shed 3 bases and J shed 2 bases, with 8 bases lying between them. The CDR3 region is CASSLAPAYEQYF. CDR3 nucleotide sequence: TGTGCCAGCAGCTTGGCACCAGCCTACGAGCAGTACTTC. Complete variable domain (other parts from reference TRBV11-1 and TRBJ2-7): EAEVAQSPRYKITEKSQAVAFWCDPISGHATLYWYRQILGQGPELLVQFQDESVVDDSQLPKDRFSAERLKGVDSTLKIQPAELGDSAMYLCASSLAPAYEQYFGPGTRLTVT.

CDR3 region: CASRWGWNTEAFF. The CDR3 DNA follows: TGTGCCAGCAGATGGGGGTGGAACACTGAAGCTTTCTTT. V gene TRBV6-5 combines with J gene TRBJ1-1; maybe TRBD1 (5 bases). CDR1 MNHEY and CDR2 SVGAGI come from the germline V gene. The CDR3 runs 13 residues. V gave up 6 bases and J gave up 1 base, with 9 bases separating them.

This clonotype was detected only a few times. The chain has TRBV19 and TRBJ1-5; TRBD1 might be the D (6 bases). V was cut by 5 bases and J by 11 bases, with 13 bases left in between. The CDR3 has 12 residues. CDR1 and CDR2 (germline): LNHDA, SQIVND (reference sequence). The chain's CDR3 is CASSVMGATQHF. CDR3 nucleotides: TGTGCCAGTAGTGTCATGGGGGCAACCCAGCATTTT.

This clonotype was seen repeatedly, ten times or more. The chain couples TRBV7-2 to TRBJ2-1; a weak D match, TRBD2 (7 bases). Trimming shortened V by 5 bases and J by 6 bases, and 14 bases separated the two germline ends. Germline CDR1 and CDR2: SGHTA and FQGNSA. The CDR3 is 14 amino acids. This CDR3 reads CASSLGGGSNEQFF. CDR3 in DNA: TGTGCCAGCAGCCTAGGGGGGGGGAGCAATGAGCAGTTCTTC.

This sequence joins TRBV11-2 and TRBJ2-1; 7 nucleotides line up with TRBD2. The CDR3 totals 16 residues. The ends lost 5 bases at V and 6 bases at J; junction bases unmatched: 13. CDR1 and CDR2 (germline): SGHAT, FQNNGV. CDR3 sequence: CASSPSLREGLNEQFF. The DNA for the CDR3 is TGTGCCAGCAGCCCCTCATTGAGGGAGGGCCTCAATGAGCAGTTCTTC.

This clonotype was found a few times. The V call is TRBV7-9, the J call TRBJ2-3; 10 bases align to TRBD1. Germline V gene sequence: CDR1 SEHNR, CDR2 FQNEAQ (reference sequence). V shed 4 bases and J 0 bases; nucleotides not matched to a gene: 13. The CDR3 consists of 19 residues. The CDR3 reads CASSSRGTGDFPSTDTQYF. The CDR3 bases are TGTGCCAGCAGCTCTCGGGGGACAGGGGATTTCCCTAGCACAGATACGCAGTATTTT.

The chain has TRBV6-1 and TRBJ1-1; no clear D. The CDR3 covers 13 residues. Trimming stripped 6 bases from V and 0 bases from J, with 8 bases between. CDR1 is MNHNS and CDR2 is SASEGT in the germline V gene. The CDR3, as DNA: TGTGCCAGCAGAAGAGCTATGAACACTGAAGCTTTCTTT. This codes for CASRRAMNTEAFF.

This clonotype was counted ten times or more. The chain joins TRBV11-2 to TRBJ2-3; 9 nucleotides match TRBD1. This CDR3 contains 16 residues. In germline, CDR1 is SGHAT, CDR2 FQNNGV. V lost 5 bases to trimming and J lost 0 bases; unmatched junction nucleotides: 6. Written as DNA, the CDR3 is TGTGCCAGCAGCCCCGGGACAGGGCTTAGCACAGATACGCAGTATTTT. It specifies CASSPGTGLSTDTQYF.

In this sample, this clonotype turned up a few times. The V call is TRBV19, the J call TRBJ2-3; 14 bases align to TRBD2. Trimming cost V 6 bases and J 6 bases; bases outside gene matches: 11. Germline V CDR1 and CDR2: LNHDA, SQIVND (reference sequence). The CDR3 loop spans 17 amino acids. The CDR3 DNA reads TGTGCCAGTAGGACCGGGACTAGCGGGAGAGGGAGGGATACGCAGTATTTT. Residues: CASRTGTSGRGRDTQYF.

This clonotype was detected ten times or more. This chain uses TRBV7-3 with TRBJ1-2; D remains ambiguous. The V end was cut by 5 bases, the J end by 0 bases, with 13 bases between. The CDR3 consists of 15 residues. The germline CDR1 and CDR2 sequences are SGHTA and FQGTGA. The chain's CDR3 is CASSPSPGANYGYTF. As DNA, the CDR3 is TGTGCCAGCAGCCCTTCGCCAGGAGCTAACTATGGCTACACCTTC.

The CDR3 here is CASSPRGFRETQYF. The CDR3 DNA reads as TGTGCCAGCAGTCCCCGGGGCTTCCGGGAGACCCAGTACTTC. The V gene is TRBV12-3 or TRBV12-4, the J gene TRBJ2-5, with D possibly being TRBD1 or TRBD2 (5 bases each). The CDR3 has 14 residues. V was cut by 5 bases and J by 5 bases, with 15 bases left in between.

This clonotype was picked up many times. The V call is TRBV6-1, the J call TRBJ1-1; TRBD1 agrees at 11 bases. V was clipped by 10 bases and J by 0 bases; unmatched bases: 4. Germline lookup yields CDR1 MNHNS and CDR2 SASEGT. The CDR3 is 14 amino acids. CDR3 DNA sequence: TGTGCCAACTGGGACAGGGGGATGAACACTGAAGCTTTCTTT. It codes for CANWDRGMNTEAFF.

This clonotype showed up many times. The chain is built from TRBV18 and TRBJ2-1, with D possibly matching TRBD2 (6 bases). The CDR3 sequence is 15 residues long. The V gene's germline CDR1 is KGHSH and CDR2 LQKENI. V lost 3 bases, J lost 2 bases, and 11 bases lay in between. CDR3: CASSPRDFTYNEQFF. The CDR3 DNA is TGTGCCAGCTCACCTCGGGACTTTACCTACAATGAGCAGTTCTTC.

CDR3 DNA sequence: TGTGCCAGCATTGAATCTAGCGGGCTTTACAATGAGCAGTTCTTC. Encoded protein: CASIESSGLYNEQFF. The gene calls are TRBV28 and TRBJ2-1; 8 bases match TRBD2. This CDR3 is 15 amino acids long. The germline V gene has CDR1 MDHEN and CDR2 SYDVKM. Trimming cost V 7 bases and J 4 bases; bases outside gene matches: 9.

The rearrangement joins TRBV12-3 or TRBV12-4 to TRBJ2-5, with 9 bases matching TRBD1. Trimming removed 5 bases from V and 5 bases from J; junction bases left unmatched: 9. This CDR3 region has 15 residues. CDR3 DNA: TGTGCCAGCAGTCACCCTACAGGGGGCTGGGAGACCCAGTACTTC. Translating gives CASSHPTGGWETQYF.

The chain couples TRBV7-8 to TRBJ2-3; a weak D match, TRBD1 (5 bases). Germline V gene data show CDR1 as SGHVS and CDR2 as FQNEAQ. Trimming removed 1 base at V and 2 bases at J, with 10 bases between. This CDR3 region has 15 residues. Written as DNA, the CDR3 is TGTGCCAGCAGCTTAGTGTGGACACACACAGATACGCAGTATTTT. As protein: CASSLVWTHTDTQYF.

The V call is TRBV4-2, the J call TRBJ1-2, with TRBD1 as a possible D gene (5 bases). The germline V gene encodes CDR1 LGHNA and CDR2 YNFKEQ. The CDR3 length is 15 residues. V shed 4 bases and J shed 3 bases, with 15 bases lying between them. CDR3 in amino acids: CASSLGTGTDYGYTF. The CDR3 region has the DNA TGTGCCAGCAGCCTTGGGACCGGGACTGACTATGGCTACACCTTC.